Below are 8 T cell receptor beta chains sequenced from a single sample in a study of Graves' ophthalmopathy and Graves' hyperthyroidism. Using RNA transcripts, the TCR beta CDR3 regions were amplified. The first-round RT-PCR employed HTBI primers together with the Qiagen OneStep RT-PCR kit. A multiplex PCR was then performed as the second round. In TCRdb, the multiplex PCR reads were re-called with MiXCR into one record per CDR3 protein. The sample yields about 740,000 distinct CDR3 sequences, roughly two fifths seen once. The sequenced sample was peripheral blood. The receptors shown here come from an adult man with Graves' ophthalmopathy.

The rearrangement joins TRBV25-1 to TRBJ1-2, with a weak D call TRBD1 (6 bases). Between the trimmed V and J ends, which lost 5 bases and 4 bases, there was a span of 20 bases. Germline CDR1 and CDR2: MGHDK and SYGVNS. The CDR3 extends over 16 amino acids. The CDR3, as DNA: TGTGCCAGCAGTAAAGGCCACAGGGATGTTATCTATGGCTACACCTTC. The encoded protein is CASSKGHRDVIYGYTF.

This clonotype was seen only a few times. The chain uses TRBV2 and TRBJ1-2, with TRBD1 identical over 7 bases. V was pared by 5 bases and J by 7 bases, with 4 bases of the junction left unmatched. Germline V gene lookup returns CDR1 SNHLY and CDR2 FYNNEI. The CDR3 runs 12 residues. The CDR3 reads CASSRQGRGYTF. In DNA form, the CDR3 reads TGTGCCAGCAGTCGACAGGGACGTGGCTACACCTTC. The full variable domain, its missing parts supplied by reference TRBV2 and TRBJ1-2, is EPEVTQTPSHQVTQMGQEVILRCVPISNHLYFYWYRQILGQKVEFLVSFYNNEISEKSEIFDDQFSVERPDGSNFTLKIRSTKLEDSAMYFCASSRQGRGYTFGSGTRLTVV.

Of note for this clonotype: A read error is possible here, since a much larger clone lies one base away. The CDR3 sequence is CASSTGTVIYEQYF. The CDR3 DNA reads as TGTGCCAGCAGCACAGGGACAGTGATCTACGAGCAGTACTTC. The rearrangement uses TRBV9 and TRBJ2-7; 7 nucleotides match TRBD1. J lost 3 bases, V lost 4 bases, and 7 bases had no gene match. This CDR3 has 14 residues. Germline CDR1 and CDR2: SGDLS and YYNGEE.

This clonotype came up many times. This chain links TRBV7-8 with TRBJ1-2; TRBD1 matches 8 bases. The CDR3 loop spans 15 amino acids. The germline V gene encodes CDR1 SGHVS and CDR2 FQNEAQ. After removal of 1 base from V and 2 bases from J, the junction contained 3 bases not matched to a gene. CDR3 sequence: CASSLVRDRNYGYTF. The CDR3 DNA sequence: TGTGCCAGCAGCTTAGTTAGGGACAGGAACTATGGCTACACCTTC.

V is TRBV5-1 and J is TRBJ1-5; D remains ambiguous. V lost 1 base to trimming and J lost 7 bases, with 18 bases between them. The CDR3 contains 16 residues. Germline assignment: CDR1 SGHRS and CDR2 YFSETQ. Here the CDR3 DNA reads TGCGCCAGCAGCTTGTTCGGGAGCGGGAACGAGCAGCCCCAGCATTTT. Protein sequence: CASSLFGSGNEQPQHF.

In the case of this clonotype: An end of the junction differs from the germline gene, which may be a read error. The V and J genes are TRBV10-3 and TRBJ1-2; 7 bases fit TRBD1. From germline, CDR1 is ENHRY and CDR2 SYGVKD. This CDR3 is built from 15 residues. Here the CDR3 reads CASSPSETGFNGYTF. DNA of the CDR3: TGTGCCAGCAGTCCCTCCGAGACAGGGTTTAATGGCTACACCTTC.

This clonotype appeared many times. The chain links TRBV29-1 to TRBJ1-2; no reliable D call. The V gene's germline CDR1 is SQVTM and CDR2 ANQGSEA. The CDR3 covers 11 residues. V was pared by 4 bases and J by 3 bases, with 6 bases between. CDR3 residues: CSVGPDYGYTF. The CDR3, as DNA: TGCAGCGTTGGGCCCGACTATGGCTACACCTTC.

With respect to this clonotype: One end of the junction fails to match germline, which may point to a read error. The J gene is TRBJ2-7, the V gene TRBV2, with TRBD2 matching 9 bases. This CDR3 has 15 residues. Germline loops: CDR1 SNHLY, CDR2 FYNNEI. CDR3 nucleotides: TGTGCCAGCAGTTCGATAGCGGGAGCCCTCTACGAGCGGTACTTC. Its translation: CASSSIAGALYERYF.